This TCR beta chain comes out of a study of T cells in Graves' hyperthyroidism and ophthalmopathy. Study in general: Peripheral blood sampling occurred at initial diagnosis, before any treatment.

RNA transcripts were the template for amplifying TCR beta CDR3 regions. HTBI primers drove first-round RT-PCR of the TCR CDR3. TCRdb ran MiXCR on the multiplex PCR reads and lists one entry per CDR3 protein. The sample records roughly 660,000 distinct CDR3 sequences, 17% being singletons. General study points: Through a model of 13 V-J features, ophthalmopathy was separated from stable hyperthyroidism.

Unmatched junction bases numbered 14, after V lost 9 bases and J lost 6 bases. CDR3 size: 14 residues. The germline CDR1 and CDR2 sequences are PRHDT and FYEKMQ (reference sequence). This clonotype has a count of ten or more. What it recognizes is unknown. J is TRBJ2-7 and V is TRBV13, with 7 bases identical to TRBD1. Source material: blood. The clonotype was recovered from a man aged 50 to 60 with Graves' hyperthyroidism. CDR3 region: CASHTQGESVEQYF. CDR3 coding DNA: TGTGCCAGTCACACCCAGGGGGAGAGTGTCGAGCAGTACTTC.